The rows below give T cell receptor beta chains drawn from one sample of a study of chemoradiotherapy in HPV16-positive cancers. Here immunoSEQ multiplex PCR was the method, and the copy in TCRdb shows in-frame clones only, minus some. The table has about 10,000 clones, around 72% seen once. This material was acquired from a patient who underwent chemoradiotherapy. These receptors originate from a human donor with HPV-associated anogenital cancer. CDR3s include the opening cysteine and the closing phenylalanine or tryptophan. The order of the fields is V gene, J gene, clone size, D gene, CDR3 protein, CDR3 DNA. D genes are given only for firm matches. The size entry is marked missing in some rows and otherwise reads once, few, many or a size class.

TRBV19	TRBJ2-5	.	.	CASSNGYQETQYF	TGTGCCAGTAGTAACGGGTACCAAGAGACCCAGTACTTC
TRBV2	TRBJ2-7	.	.	CASKREKGMYEQYF	TGTGCCAGCAAACGTGAGAAGGGGATGTACGAGCAGTACTTC
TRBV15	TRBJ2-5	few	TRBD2	CATSTGGRGRETQYF	TGTGCCACCAGCACTGGGGGGAGGGGCCGGGAGACCCAGTACTTC
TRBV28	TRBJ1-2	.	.	CASSWDGGKGYTF	TGTGCCAGCAGCTGGGACGGAGGGAAAGGCTACACCTTC
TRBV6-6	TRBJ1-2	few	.	CASTKKGYNYGYTF	TGTGCCAGCACCAAAAAAGGGTATAACTATGGCTACACCTTC
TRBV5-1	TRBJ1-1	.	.	CASSYGTLNTEAFF	TGCGCCAGCAGCTATGGGACATTGAACACTGAAGCTTTCTTT
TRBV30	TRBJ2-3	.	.	CAWSELGGSTDTQYF	TGTGCCTGGAGTGAACTAGGGGGGAGCACAGATACGCAGTATTTT
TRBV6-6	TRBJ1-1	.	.	CASWEGNPLEAFF	TGTGCCTCCTGGGAAGGGAATCCCCTTGAAGCTTTCTTT
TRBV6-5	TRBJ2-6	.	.	CASSYKETSGANVLTF	TGTGCCAGCAGTTACAAGGAAACCTCTGGGGCCAACGTCCTGACTTTC
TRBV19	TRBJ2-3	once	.	CASSRREDTDTQYF	TGTGCCAGTAGTCGTAGGGAGGACACAGATACGCAGTATTTT
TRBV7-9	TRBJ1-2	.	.	CASSSDSLIYTF	TGTGCCAGCAGCTCGGACAGCCTTATATACACCTTC
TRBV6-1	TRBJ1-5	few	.	CASRVSADSNQPQHF	TGTGCCAGCAGAGTCTCGGCGGATAGCAATCAGCCCCAGCATTTT
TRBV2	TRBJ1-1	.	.	CASSEEVTEAFF	TGTGCCAGCAGTGAAGAAGTCACTGAAGCTTTCTTT
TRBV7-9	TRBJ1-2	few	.	CASSPGNLNYGYTF	TGTGCCAGCAGCCCGGGGAATCTTAACTATGGCTACACCTTC
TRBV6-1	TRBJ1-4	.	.	CASSEQQAVNEKLFF	TGTGCCAGCAGTGAACAACAGGCGGTTAATGAAAAACTGTTTTTT
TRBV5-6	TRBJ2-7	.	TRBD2	CASSLATSGGPYEQYF	TGTGCCAGCAGCTTGGCCACTAGCGGGGGTCCTTACGAGCAGTACTTC
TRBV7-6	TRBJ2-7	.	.	CASSLDDSYEQYF	TGTGCCAGCAGCTTAGATGACTCCTACGAGCAGTACTTC
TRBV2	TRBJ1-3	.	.	CASSEQQYSGNTIYF	TGTGCCAGCAGTGAACAGCAGTACTCTGGAAACACCATATATTTT
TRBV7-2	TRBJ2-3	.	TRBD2	CASSPPLAGLTSTDTQYF	TGTGCCAGCAGCCCGCCCCTAGCGGGCTTGACTAGCACAGATACGCAGTATTTT
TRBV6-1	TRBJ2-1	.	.	CASTMTPTTTEEQFF	TGTGCCAGCACCATGACCCCAACAACCACAGAGGAGCAGTTCTTC
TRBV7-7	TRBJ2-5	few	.	CASSFTQRETQYF	TGTGCTAGCAGCTTTACCCAGAGGGAGACCCAGTACTTC
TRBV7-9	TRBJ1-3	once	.	CASSSETSGNTIYF	TGTGCCAGCAGCTCTGAAACCTCTGGAAACACCATATATTTT
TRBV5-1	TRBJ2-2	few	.	CASSLLDTGELFF	TGCGCCAGCAGCTTGTTGGATACCGGGGAGCTGTTTTTT
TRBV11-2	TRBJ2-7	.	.	CASSLGDPWQGPLSYEQYF	TGTGCCAGCAGCTTAGGGGACCCGTGGCAGGGCCCACTTTCCTACGAGCAGTACTTC
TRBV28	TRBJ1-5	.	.	CASSFWGEQGNQPQHF	TGTGCCAGCAGTTTTTGGGGGGAGCAGGGTAATCAGCCCCAGCATTTT
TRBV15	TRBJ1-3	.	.	CATSRASTAAGNTIYF	TGTGCCACCAGCAGAGCATCGACAGCGGCCGGAAACACCATATATTTT
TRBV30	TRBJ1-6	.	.	CAWKGGPGSPLHF	TGTGCCTGGAAAGGGGGGCCGGGGTCACCCCTCCACTTT
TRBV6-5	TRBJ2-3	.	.	CASSYQGSTRNTQYF	TGTGCCAGCAGTTACCAGGGAAGTACGCGGAATACGCAGTATTTT
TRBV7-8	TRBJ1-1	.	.	CASSLSGTLNTEAFF	TGTGCCAGCAGCTTATCAGGGACTTTGAACACTGAAGCTTTCTTT
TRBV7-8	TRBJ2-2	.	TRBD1	CASSSLRDSITGELFF	TGTGCCAGCAGCTCGCTCCGGGACAGCATCACCGGGGAGCTGTTTTTT
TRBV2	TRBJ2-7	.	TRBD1	CASSEASGGFYEQYF	TGTGCCAGCAGTGAAGCCTCAGGGGGCTTCTACGAGCAGTACTTC
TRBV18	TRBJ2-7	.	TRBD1	CASSPGTGRAYEQYF	TGTGCCAGCTCACCTGGGACAGGACGGGCCTACGAGCAGTACTTC
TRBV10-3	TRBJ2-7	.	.	CAISDQGGTYEQYF	TGTGCCATCAGTGACCAGGGGGGGACCTACGAGCAGTACTTC
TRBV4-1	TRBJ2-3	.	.	CASSQDLSGHTDTQYF	TGCGCCAGCAGCCAAGATCTCTCAGGACACACAGATACGCAGTATTTT
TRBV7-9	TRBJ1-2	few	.	CASSRNGYTF	TGTGCCAGCAGTCGGAACGGCTACACCTTC
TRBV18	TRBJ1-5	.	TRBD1	CASSPGQHQPQHF	TGTGCCAGCTCACCGGGACAGCATCAGCCCCAGCATTTT
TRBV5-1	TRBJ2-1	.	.	CASSLSSINEQFF	TGCGCCAGCAGCTTGAGTAGTATTAATGAGCAGTTCTTC
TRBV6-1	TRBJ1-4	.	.	CASSLGRSNEKLFF	TGTGCCAGCAGCCTGGGACGGAGTAATGAAAAACTGTTTTTT
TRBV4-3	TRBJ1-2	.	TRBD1	CASSQDGTGYFSYTF	TGCGCCAGCAGCCAGGACGGGACAGGGTATTTTAGCTACACCTTC
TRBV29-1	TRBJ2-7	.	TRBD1	CSALDRSLEYF	TGCAGCGCCCTGGACAGGTCTTTGGAGTACTTC
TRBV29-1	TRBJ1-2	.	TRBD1	CSATGEWRGYTF	TGCAGCGCTACAGGGGAGTGGAGGGGCTACACCTTC
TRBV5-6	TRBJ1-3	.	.	CASSLGQQGNTIYF	TGTGCCAGCAGCTTGGGACAGCAAGGAAACACCATATATTTT
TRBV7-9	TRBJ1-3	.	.	CASSPGGRGALSGNTIYF	TGTGCCAGCAGCCCTGGGGGCAGGGGAGCCCTCTCTGGAAACACCATATATTTT
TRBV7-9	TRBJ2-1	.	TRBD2	CASSLSPVRGGRYNEQFF	TGTGCCAGCAGCTTAAGCCCGGTGCGGGGGGGTAGGTACAATGAGCAGTTCTTC
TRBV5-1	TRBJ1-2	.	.	CARKFYGYTF	TGCGCCAGGAAATTCTATGGCTACACCTTC
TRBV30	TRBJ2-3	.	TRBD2	CAWTLAGGRNTQYF	TGTGCCTGGACCTTAGCGGGGGGCCGAAATACGCAGTATTTT
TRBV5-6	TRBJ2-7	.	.	CASSLARGMSEQYF	TGTGCCAGCAGCTTGGCTAGGGGGATGTCCGAGCAGTACTTC
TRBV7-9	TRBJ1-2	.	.	CASSFLFEDGYTF	TGTGCCAGCAGCTTTCTGTTCGAAGATGGCTACACCTTC
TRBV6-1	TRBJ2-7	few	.	CASGFSYEQYF	TGTGCCAGCGGGTTCTCCTACGAGCAGTACTTC
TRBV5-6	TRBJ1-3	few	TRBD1	CASSLLTGGHTSGNTIYF	TGTGCCAGCAGCCTACTAACAGGGGGCCACACCTCTGGAAACACCATATATTTT
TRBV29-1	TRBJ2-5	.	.	CSVEPQETQYF	TGCAGCGTTGAACCGCAAGAGACCCAGTACTTC